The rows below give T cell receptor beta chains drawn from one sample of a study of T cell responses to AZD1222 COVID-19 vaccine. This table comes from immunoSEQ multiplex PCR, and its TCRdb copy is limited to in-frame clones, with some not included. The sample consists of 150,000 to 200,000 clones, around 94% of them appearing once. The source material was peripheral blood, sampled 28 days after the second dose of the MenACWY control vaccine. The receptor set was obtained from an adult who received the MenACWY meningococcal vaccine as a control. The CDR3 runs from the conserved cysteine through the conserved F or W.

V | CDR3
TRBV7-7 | CASSLKQGAAGELFF
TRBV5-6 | CASSLGGRSHNEQFF
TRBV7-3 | CATSAGGTGELFF
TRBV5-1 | CASSLVTGGHRVPEAFF
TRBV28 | CASSSTDRGANQPQHF
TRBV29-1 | CSVRRTGTRNEQFF
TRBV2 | CASNANRAGEQFF
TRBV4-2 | CASSQRDRGPTGELFF
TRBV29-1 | CSARTGSSSYNEQFF
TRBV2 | CASSPTLVERGYTF
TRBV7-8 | CASSWTGQRNEKLFF
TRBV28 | CASRPPGGVETQYF
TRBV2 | CASSEGPAEAFF
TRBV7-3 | CASSPPRISGANVLTF
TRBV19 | CASRSVFIRQPQHF
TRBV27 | CASSLLRLASSQPSTDTQYF
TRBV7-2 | CASSPGTSGPYEQYF
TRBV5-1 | CASRASTLYEQYF
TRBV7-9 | CASSPRVGYGYTF
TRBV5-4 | CASSPPTSGSKEQYF
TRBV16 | CASSLPAGIYEQYF
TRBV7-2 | CASSSLSYNEQFF
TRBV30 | CAWSFGDRDYEKLFF
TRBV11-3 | CASTHGEGLEQYF
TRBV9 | CASNKDRGFNTEAFF
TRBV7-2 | CASSLNWGRNTIYF
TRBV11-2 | CASSLSYGTDTQYF
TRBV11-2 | CASSLTGDRTEAFF
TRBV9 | CASSLRTGAEGYTF
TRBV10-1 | CASSEYRSGDYNEQFF
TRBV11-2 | CASSRRKDSSFPYNSPLHF